This T cell receptor (beta chain) was obtained from a study of T cell repertoires in cytomegalovirus infection. This clonotype came up a few times. What it binds is unknown. Trimming took off 0 bases at V and 2 bases at J, with 13 bases between the two ends. CDR1 and CDR2 (germline): MGHRA, YSYEKL. The CDR3 contains 17 residues. General study results and limits: There were carriers of CMV plus the relevant HLA, and cumulative public TCR beta family frequency identified them. Clonotypes of TCR beta that were HLA-C-restricted and CMV-specific dominated the ex vivo response.

TCRdb called the reads again in MiXCR, with one record for every CDR3 protein. This table holds around 710,000 distinct CDR3 sequences, about 28% found once. The rearrangement uses TRBV4-1 and TRBJ2-2, with no clear D. The source material was cultured CD8+ T cells from PBMCs, sampled from culture after CMV antigen stimulation. The TCR comes from a human donor in good health (CMV status not recorded). Some clones in this sample may be carry-over from other donors' samples. The CDR3 DNA sequence: TGCGCCAGCAGCCAAGATGACCTGCCCCAAAACACCGGGGAGCTGTTTTTT. Translating it yields CASSQDDLPQNTGELFF.